This T cell receptor (beta chain) appears in the sequencing data of a study of neurological immune-mediated disorders. Synthesis of cDNA was carried out by template-switch 5'RACE. The reaction used 10-nucleotide random UMIs. Via MiXCR, TCRdb re-called the 5' RACE reads, giving one row per CDR3 protein. The repertoire includes some 38,000 distinct CDR3 sequences, 4.8% of them detected once, and around 9% sits in the top ten. Whole-study findings and limits: None of the CDR3 amino acid sequences found in expanded clones was shared across subjects. This suggests that the TCR-beta repertoires were private in all groups. While HTLV-1-associated myelopathy showed the greatest TCR clonal expansion, multiple sclerosis showed the least, falling below healthy controls.

This clonotype was seen repeatedly, ten times or more. Its antigen is not known. This CDR3 is built from 14 residues. Germline V gene sequence: CDR1 DFQATT, CDR2 SNEGSKA (reference sequence). Trimming cost V 0 bases and J 4 bases, with 12 bases left between them. The receptor was isolated from a man between 18 and 29 years old in good health. This chain links TRBV20-1 with TRBJ1-1, with a weak D call TRBD1 (6 bases). Sequencing was done on a sample of CD4+ T cells from blood. The CDR3 spells CSAREGGGTTEAFF. DNA for the CDR3: TGCAGTGCTAGAGAAGGGGGTGGGACCACTGAAGCTTTCTTT.